This T cell receptor beta chain was profiled in a study of cytomegalovirus exposure and HLA in healthy donors. General observations from the study: Many donors carried some public TCRs, although rarity characterized most TCR sequences. Cytomegalovirus-associated TCR beta chains were listed, numbering 164. Several top significant clusters appeared, in a later analysis, to be linked to common viral pathogens. In a later analysis, CMV-associated beta chains were mostly HLA-associated, it appeared.

The PCR was carried out with 60 Vbeta primers and 13 Jbeta primers. Profiling relied on immunoSEQ multiplex PCR, and the TCRdb table lists in-frame clones only, not all of them. The sample includes approximately 140,000 clones, roughly four fifths seen only once; the top ten take nearly 5%. Looked up from germline, CDR1 is MGHDK and CDR2 is SYGVNS. The CDR3 sequence is 14 residues long. J was trimmed by 6 bases and V by 4 bases; bases with no gene match: 6. On this clone: The antigen remains undetermined.

The sequenced material came from PBMCs. The chain couples TRBV25-1 to TRBJ1-1; TRBD1 matches 9 bases. This receptor was obtained from a woman in her forties or fifties in good health and CMV-seronegative. CDR3 residues: CASSGRQGGAEAFF. The DNA of the CDR3 is TGTGCCAGCAGTGGAAGACAGGGGGGCGCTGAAGCTTTCTTT.